Listed below are T cell receptor beta chains from one sample, sequenced in a study of blood T cell repertoires in COVID-19. Assay: immunoSEQ multiplex PCR; the TCRdb copy retains only in-frame clones and omits some. Here the sample spans 130,000 to 150,000 clones, almost 85% being singletons. The sequenced sample was peripheral blood. These receptors were taken from a human donor with acute or convalescent COVID-19. The donor label of this sample is uncertain. CDR3s include the opening cysteine and the closing phenylalanine or tryptophan. The D gene is left open where the match is weak. Rows may omit the clone size; those that give it use once, few, many or a size class.

CDR3 protein,CDR3 DNA,D gene,clone size,J gene,V gene
CASSLRTRGETQYF,TGTGCCAGCAGCTTACGGACTAGAGGAGAGACCCAGTACTTC,TRBD2,-,TRBJ2-5,TRBV7-2
CASSLASGRNTGELFF,TGTGCTAGCAGCTTAGCGAGTGGTAGGAACACCGGGGAGCTGTTTTTT,-,-,TRBJ2-2,TRBV7-7
CASRGGSYEQYF,TGTGCCAGTCGGGGTGGCTCCTACGAGCAGTACTTC,-,-,TRBJ2-7,TRBV13
CAWSVWDRALGYTF,TGTGCCTGGAGTGTATGGGACAGGGCACTCGGCTACACCTTC,TRBD1,few,TRBJ1-2,TRBV30
CAISTGHLTSSDNSPLHF,TGTGCCATCAGTACGGGACACTTAACAAGCTCCGATAATTCACCCCTCCACTTT,-,-,TRBJ1-6,TRBV10-3
CASSKGRGGNTGELFF,TGTGCCAGCAGCAAAGGCCGAGGGGGCAACACCGGGGAGCTGTTTTTT,-,-,TRBJ2-2,TRBV21-1
CAISGTGGNTGELFF,TGTGCCATCAGTGGGACAGGGGGTAATACCGGGGAGCTGTTTTTT,TRBD1,-,TRBJ2-2,TRBV10-3
CASSPPGHLTYEQYF,TGTGCCAGCAGTCCGCCGGGACACCTAACCTACGAGCAGTACTTC,-,-,TRBJ2-7,TRBV6-5
CASSVKAGMNTEAFF,TGTGCCAGCAGTGTAAAGGCAGGAATGAACACTGAAGCTTTCTTT,-,-,TRBJ1-1,TRBV6-4
CASSMTTGGIQYSPLHF,TGTGCCAGCAGTATGACCACGGGGGGCATTCAATATTCACCCCTCCACTTT,-,few,TRBJ1-6,TRBV2
CASGLTLGGGAGTQYF,TGTGCTAGTGGCCTAACCCTTGGCGGGGGGGCCGGTACGCAGTATTTT,TRBD2,-,TRBJ2-3,TRBV12-5
CASRTDSNQPQHF,TGTGCCAGCCGGACAGATAGCAATCAGCCCCAGCATTTT,-,-,TRBJ1-5,TRBV19
CASSLGWTGAYEQYF,TGTGCCAGCAGCTTAGGGTGGACAGGGGCCTACGAGCAGTACTTC,TRBD1,few,TRBJ2-7,TRBV7-2
CASSLWDRYGYTF,TGTGCCAGCAGTTTATGGGACAGATATGGCTACACCTTC,TRBD1,-,TRBJ1-2,TRBV12-3/TRBV12-4
CATSARETGNTIYF,TGTGCCACCAGCGCCCGGGAGACTGGAAACACCATATATTTT,-,-,TRBJ1-3,TRBV15
CASSPTGGSITEAFF,TGCGCCAGCAGCCCGACAGGGGGGAGTATCACTGAAGCTTTCTTT,TRBD1,-,TRBJ1-1,TRBV5-1
CASREDRDYGYTF,TGTGCCAGCAGGGAGGACAGGGACTATGGCTACACCTTC,TRBD1,-,TRBJ1-2,TRBV2
CASRRTGGDEKLFF,TGTGCCAGCAGACGGACAGGGGGGGATGAAAAACTGTTTTTT,TRBD1,-,TRBJ1-4,TRBV5-5
CSAGQGTNTEAFF,TGCAGCGCAGGACAGGGGACGAACACTGAAGCTTTCTTT,TRBD1,-,TRBJ1-1,TRBV29-1
CASRVRGLNTEAFF,TGTGCCAGCAGGGTAAGGGGGCTGAACACTGAAGCTTTCTTT,TRBD1,-,TRBJ1-1,TRBV5-8
CASILGQGNTEAFF,TGTGCCAGCATCTTGGGACAGGGTAACACTGAAGCTTTCTTT,TRBD1,-,TRBJ1-1,TRBV7-9
CASSYNRVRSEQYF,TGTGCCAGCAGTTACAACAGGGTAAGGAGCGAGCAGTACTTC,-,-,TRBJ2-7,TRBV6-2/TRBV6-3
CASSVSSSRYGYTF,TGTGCCAGCAGCGTGTCTAGTTCAAGGTATGGCTACACCTTC,-,-,TRBJ1-2,TRBV9
CASSPIGTGGNEQFF,TGTGCCAGCAGCCCTATTGGGACAGGGGGAAATGAGCAGTTCTTC,TRBD1,once,TRBJ2-1,TRBV9
CASSLGGGLNTEAFF,TGTGCCAGCAGTTTAGGGGGGGGATTGAACACTGAAGCTTTCTTT,-,-,TRBJ1-1,TRBV28
CASSGPGLEAFF,TGTGCCAGCAGTGGACCGGGACTGGAAGCTTTCTTT,-,-,TRBJ1-1,TRBV2
CASSTGTAPAKNIQYF,TGCGCCAGCAGCACCGGGACAGCCCCTGCCAAAAACATTCAGTACTTC,TRBD1,-,TRBJ2-4,TRBV5-1
CASRTGPSYEQYF,TGTGCCAGCCGGACAGGGCCCTCCTACGAGCAGTACTTC,TRBD1,-,TRBJ2-7,TRBV27
CASSLAGSPNTEAFF,TGTGCCAGCAGCTTGGCAGGCAGCCCGAACACTGAAGCTTTCTTT,-,once,TRBJ1-1,TRBV5-5
CASSGREPNTEAFF,TGTGCCAGCAGCGGGCGGGAACCAAACACTGAAGCTTTCTTT,-,once,TRBJ1-1,TRBV9
CASSTRLAASYNEQFF,TGTGCCAGCAGTACCAGACTAGCGGCTTCCTACAATGAGCAGTTCTTC,TRBD2,-,TRBJ2-1,TRBV6-2/TRBV6-3
CASSQDPVAGSDNEQFF,TGCGCCAGCAGCCAAGATCCAGTAGCGGGGAGCGACAATGAGCAGTTCTTC,TRBD2,-,TRBJ2-1,TRBV4-1
CASSESGGAGYTGELFF,TGTGCCAGCAGTGAATCTGGAGGGGCGGGATACACCGGGGAGCTGTTTTTT,-,-,TRBJ2-2,TRBV25-1
CASSQVQGYGYTF,TGTGCCAGCAGCCAAGTCCAGGGCTATGGCTACACCTTC,-,-,TRBJ1-2,TRBV3-1/TRBV3-2
CASSLAGVSGYTF,TGCGCCAGCAGCTTGGCCGGGGTCTCGGGGTACACCTTC,-,once,TRBJ1-2,TRBV5-1
CASSREGTEAFF,TGTGCCAGCAGCAGGGAGGGAACTGAAGCTTTCTTT,-,-,TRBJ1-1,TRBV6-5
CASSPRGGSGAFEQYF,TGTGCCAGCAGCCCTCGGGGTGGTAGCGGGGCGTTCGAGCAGTACTTC,TRBD2,-,TRBJ2-7,TRBV3-1/TRBV3-2
CASSQDQGTGTGYGYTF,TGCGCCAGCAGCCAAGATCAAGGGACAGGGACAGGCTATGGCTACACCTTC,TRBD1,few,TRBJ1-2,TRBV4-1
CASSEERTFSTRQYF,TGTGCCAGCAGTGAAGAGAGGACATTTTCTACGAGGCAGTACTTC,-,-,TRBJ2-7,TRBV6-1
CASGGGLGNEKLFF,TGTGCCTCCGGGGGGGGGCTTGGAAATGAAAAACTGTTTTTT,-,-,TRBJ1-4,TRBV27
CASSSWGRTVQETQYF,TGCGCCAGCAGCTCGTGGGGACGGACAGTCCAAGAGACCCAGTACTTC,-,-,TRBJ2-5,TRBV5-1